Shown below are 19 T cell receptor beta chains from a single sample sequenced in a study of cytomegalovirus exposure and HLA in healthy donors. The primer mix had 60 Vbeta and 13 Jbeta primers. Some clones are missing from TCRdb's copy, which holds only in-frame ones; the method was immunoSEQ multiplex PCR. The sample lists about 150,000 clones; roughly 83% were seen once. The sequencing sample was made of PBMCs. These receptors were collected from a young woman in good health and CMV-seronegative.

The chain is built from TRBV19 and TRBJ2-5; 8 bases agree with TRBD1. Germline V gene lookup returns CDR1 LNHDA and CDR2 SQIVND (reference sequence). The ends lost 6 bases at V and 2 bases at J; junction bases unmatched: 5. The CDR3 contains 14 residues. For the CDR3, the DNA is TGTGCCAGTAGGGCCGACAGGGGACAAGAGACCCAGTACTTC. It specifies CASRADRGQETQYF.

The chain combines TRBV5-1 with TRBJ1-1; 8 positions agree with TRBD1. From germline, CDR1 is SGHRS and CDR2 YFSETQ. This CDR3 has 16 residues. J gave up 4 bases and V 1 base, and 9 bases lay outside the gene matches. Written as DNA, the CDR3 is TGCGCCAGCAGCTTGAGTTCAACAGGGGGTAGCACTGAAGCTTTCTTT. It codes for CASSLSSTGGSTEAFF.

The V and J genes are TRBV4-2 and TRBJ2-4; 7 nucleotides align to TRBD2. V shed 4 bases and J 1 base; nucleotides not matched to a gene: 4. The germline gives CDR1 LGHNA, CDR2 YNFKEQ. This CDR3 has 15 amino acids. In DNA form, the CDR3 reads TGTGCCAGCAGCCCCTGGGAGGGGGCCAAAAACATTCAGTACTTC. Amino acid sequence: CASSPWEGAKNIQYF.

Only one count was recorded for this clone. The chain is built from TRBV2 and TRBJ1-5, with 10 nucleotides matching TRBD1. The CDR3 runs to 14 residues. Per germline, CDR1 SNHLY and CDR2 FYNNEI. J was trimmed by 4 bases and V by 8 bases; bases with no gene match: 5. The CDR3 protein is CASWGQGPNQPQHF. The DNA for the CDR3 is TGTGCCAGCTGGGGACAGGGGCCTAATCAGCCCCAGCATTTT.

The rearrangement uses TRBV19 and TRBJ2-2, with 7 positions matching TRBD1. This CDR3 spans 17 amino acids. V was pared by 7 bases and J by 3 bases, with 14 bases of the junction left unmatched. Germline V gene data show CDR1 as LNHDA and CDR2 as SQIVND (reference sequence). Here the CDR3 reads CASIRGSGTVDTGELFF. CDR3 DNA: TGTGCCAGTATTAGGGGGTCCGGGACAGTGGACACCGGGGAGCTGTTTTTT. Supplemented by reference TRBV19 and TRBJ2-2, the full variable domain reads DGGITQSPKYLFRKEGQNVTLSCEQNLNHDAMYWYRQDPGQGLRLIYYSQIVNDFQKGDIAEGYSVSREKKESFPLTVTSAQKNPTAFYLCASIRGSGTVDTGELFFGEGSRLTVL.

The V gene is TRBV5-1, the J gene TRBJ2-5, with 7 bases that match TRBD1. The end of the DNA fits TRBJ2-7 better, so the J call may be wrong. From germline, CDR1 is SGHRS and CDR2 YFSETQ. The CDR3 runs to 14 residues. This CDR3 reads CASSLERGLYEQYF. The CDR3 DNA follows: TGCGCCAGCAGCTTGGAGAGGGGGCTCTACGAGCAGTACTTC.

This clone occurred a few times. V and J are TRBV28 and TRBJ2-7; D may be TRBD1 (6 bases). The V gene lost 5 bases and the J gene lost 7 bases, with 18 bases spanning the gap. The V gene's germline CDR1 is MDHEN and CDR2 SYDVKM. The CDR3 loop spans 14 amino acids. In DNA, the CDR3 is TGTGCCAGCAGTCTCCAGGGGCCCCCCTGGGAGCAGTACTTC. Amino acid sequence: CASSLQGPPWEQYF.

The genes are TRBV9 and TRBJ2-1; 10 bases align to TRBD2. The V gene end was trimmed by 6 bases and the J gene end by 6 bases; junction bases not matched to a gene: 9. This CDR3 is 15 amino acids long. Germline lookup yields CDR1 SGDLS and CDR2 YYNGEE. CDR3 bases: TGTGCCAGCAACCGAGCGGGGGGGCAACTCAATGAGCAGTTCTTC. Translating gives CASNRAGGQLNEQFF.

This CDR3 reads CASSTWGGPNIQYF. The CDR3 coding sequence is TGTGCCAGCAGCACATGGGGGGGTCCAAACATTCAGTACTTC. This chain connects TRBV11-2 to TRBJ2-4, with 7 positions matching TRBD2. Germline V gene sequence: CDR1 SGHAT, CDR2 FQNNGV. V lost 5 bases and J lost 6; bases outside the gene matches: 7. The length of the CDR3 is 14 residues.

CDR3 protein: CASSPTGGSSYEQYF. The CDR3 DNA sequence: TGTGCCAGCAGTCCGACAGGGGGGAGCTCCTACGAGCAGTACTTC. The chain couples TRBV28 to TRBJ2-7, with 9 nucleotides matching TRBD1. The trim removed 5 bases at V and 0 bases at J, leaving 5 bases unmatched. This CDR3 has 15 residues. Germline V lookup: CDR1 MDHEN, CDR2 SYDVKM.

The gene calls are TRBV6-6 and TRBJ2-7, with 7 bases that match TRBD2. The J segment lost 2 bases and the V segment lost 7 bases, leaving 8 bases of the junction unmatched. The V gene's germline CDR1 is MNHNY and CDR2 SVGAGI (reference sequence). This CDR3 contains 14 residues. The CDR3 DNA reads TGTGCCAGCAATCGGGAGGCAGGGACCTACGAGCAGTACTTC. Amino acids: CASNREAGTYEQYF.

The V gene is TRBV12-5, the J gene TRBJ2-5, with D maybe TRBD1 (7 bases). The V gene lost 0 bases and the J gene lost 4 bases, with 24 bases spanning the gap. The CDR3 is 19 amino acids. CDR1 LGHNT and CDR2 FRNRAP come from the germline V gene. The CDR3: CASGLVLGGEGGRGETQYF. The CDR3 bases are TGTGCTAGTGGTTTGGTACTAGGAGGGGAAGGGGGCCGTGGAGAGACCCAGTACTTC.

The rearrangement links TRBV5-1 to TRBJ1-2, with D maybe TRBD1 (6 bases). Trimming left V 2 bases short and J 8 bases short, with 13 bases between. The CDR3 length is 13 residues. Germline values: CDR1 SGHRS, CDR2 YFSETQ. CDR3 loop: CASSLQGGEGYTF. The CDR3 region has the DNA TGCGCCAGCAGCTTACAGGGTGGAGAAGGCTACACCTTC.

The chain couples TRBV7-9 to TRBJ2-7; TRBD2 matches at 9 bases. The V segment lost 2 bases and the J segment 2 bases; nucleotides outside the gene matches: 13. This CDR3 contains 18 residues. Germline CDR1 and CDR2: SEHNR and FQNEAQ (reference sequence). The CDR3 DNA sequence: TGTGCCAGCAGCTTAAAAGTTGTGAGCGGGGGGCCCGCCTACGAGCAGTACTTC. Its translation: CASSLKVVSGGPAYEQYF.

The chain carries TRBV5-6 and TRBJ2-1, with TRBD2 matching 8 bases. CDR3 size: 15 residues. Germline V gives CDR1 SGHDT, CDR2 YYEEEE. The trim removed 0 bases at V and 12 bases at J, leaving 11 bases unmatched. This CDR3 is CASSLVERERLGQFF. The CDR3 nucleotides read TGTGCCAGCAGCTTGGTTGAGCGGGAGAGGCTTGGGCAGTTCTTC. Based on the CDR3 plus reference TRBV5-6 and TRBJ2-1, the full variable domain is DAGVTQSPTHLIKTRGQQVTLRCSPKSGHDTVSWYQQALGQGPQFIFQYYEEEERQRGNFPDRFSGHQFPNYSSELNVNALLLGDSALYLCASSLVERERLGQFFGPGTRLTVL.

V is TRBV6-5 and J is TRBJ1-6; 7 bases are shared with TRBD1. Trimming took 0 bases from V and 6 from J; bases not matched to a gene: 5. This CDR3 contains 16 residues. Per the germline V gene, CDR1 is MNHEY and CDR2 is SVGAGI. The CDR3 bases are TGTGCCAGCAGTTACTCGTCAAGGGGGCTTAATTCACCCCTCCACTTT. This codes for CASSYSSRGLNSPLHF.

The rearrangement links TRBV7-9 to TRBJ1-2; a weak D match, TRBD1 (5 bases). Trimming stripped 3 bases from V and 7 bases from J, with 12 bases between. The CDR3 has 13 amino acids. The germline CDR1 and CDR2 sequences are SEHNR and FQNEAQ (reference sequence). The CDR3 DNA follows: TGTGCCAGCAGCTTCCAGGGCACAGGTGGCTACACCTTC. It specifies CASSFQGTGGYTF.

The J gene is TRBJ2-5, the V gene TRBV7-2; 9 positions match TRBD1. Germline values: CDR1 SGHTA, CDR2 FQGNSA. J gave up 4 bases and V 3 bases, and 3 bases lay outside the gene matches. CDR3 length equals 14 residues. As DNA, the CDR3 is TGTGCCAGCAGCTTTGACAGGGGGAGAGAGACCCAGTACTTC. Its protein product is CASSFDRGRETQYF.

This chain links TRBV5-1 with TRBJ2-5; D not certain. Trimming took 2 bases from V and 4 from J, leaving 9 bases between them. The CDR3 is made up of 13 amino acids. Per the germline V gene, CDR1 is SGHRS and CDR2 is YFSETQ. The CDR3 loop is CASSLFPGETQYF. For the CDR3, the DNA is TGCGCCAGCAGCTTATTTCCAGGAGAGACCCAGTACTTC. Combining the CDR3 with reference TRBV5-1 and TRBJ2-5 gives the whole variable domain KAGVTQTPRYLIKTRGQQVTLSCSPISGHRSVSWYQQTPGQGLQFLFEYFSETQRNKGNFPGRFSGRQFSNSRSEMNVSTLELGDSALYLCASSLFPGETQYFGPGTRLLVL.